The 20 T cell receptor beta chains in this list originate from one sample, sequenced in a study of beta chain features in type 1 diabetes. The investigators reverse transcribed all of the isolated RNA, so they sequenced expressed TCRB transcripts. Profiled with immunoSEQ multiplex PCR; TCRdb holds only in-frame clones, not every one. Of roughly 40,000 clones listed, about half were seen once; the top ten hold 0.72%. Sequencing was done on a sample of central memory CD4+ T cells from blood. Receptors were obtained from a young woman in good health.

This clone appeared a few times. This chain links TRBV11-2 with TRBJ2-5, with 7 bases matching TRBD1. Germline V CDR1 and CDR2: SGHAT, FQNNGV. With V trimmed by 1 base and J by 5 bases, 7 bases remained unmatched. The CDR3 sequence is 15 residues long. The CDR3 bases are TGTGCCAGCAGCTTAGTTAACAGGGGTTGGGAGACCCAGTACTTC. This codes for CASSLVNRGWETQYF.

This chain connects TRBV11-2 to TRBJ1-3, with 7 bases lining up with TRBD1. The V gene's germline CDR1 is SGHAT and CDR2 FQNNGV. V shed 11 bases and J 2 bases; nucleotides not matched to a gene: 6. The length of the CDR3 is 13 residues. The CDR3 here is CAYGTVPGNTIYF. In DNA form, the CDR3 reads TGTGCCTACGGGACAGTCCCTGGAAACACCATATATTTT.

V usage is TRBV27 and J usage is TRBJ2-3; TRBD2 matches 9 bases. After removal of 2 bases from V and 0 bases from J, the junction contained 15 bases not matched to a gene. CDR1 and CDR2 from the germline V gene are MNHEY and SMNVEV (reference sequence). CDR3 length: 20 amino acids. DNA for the CDR3: TGTGCCAGCAGTTTAGAAGGAATGGCGGGAGGGCGGTCTAGCACAGATACGCAGTATTTT. Amino acids: CASSLEGMAGGRSSTDTQYF.

In this sample, this clone turned up once. The chain links TRBV5-1 to TRBJ2-7, with TRBD1 identical over 7 bases. There are 13 residues in the CDR3. The germline V gene has CDR1 SGHRS and CDR2 YFSETQ. This CDR3 is CASRQTGTYEQYF. CDR3 coding DNA: TGCGCGTCCAGACAGACAGGGACCTACGAGCAGTACTTC. Looking up the rest from reference TRBV5-1 and TRBJ2-7 gives the full variable domain: KAGVTQTPRYLIKTRGQQVTLSCSPISGHRSVSWYQQTPGQGLQFLFEYFSETQRNKGNFPGRFSGRQFSNSRSEMNVSTLELGDSALYLCASRQTGTYEQYFGPGTRLTVT.

This clone has a handful of counts. The chain employs TRBV5-8 and TRBJ2-4, with 9 bases fitting TRBD1. The V and J ends lost 3 bases and 8 bases, in that order; junction bases with no gene match: 9. The CDR3 is 15 residues long. Germline lookup yields CDR1 SGHTS and CDR2 YDEGEE. This CDR3 is CASSSDRGGLDIQYF. The CDR3 bases are TGTGCCAGCAGCTCGGACAGGGGAGGGCTGGACATTCAGTACTTC.

This chain's CDR3 is CASSIMGETEAFF. DNA of the CDR3: TGTGCCAGTAGTATTATGGGAGAAACTGAAGCTTTCTTT. The chain is built from TRBV19 and TRBJ1-1; D not certain. Trimming cost V 3 bases and J 5 bases, with 10 bases left between them. The germline gives CDR1 LNHDA, CDR2 SQIVND (reference sequence). The CDR3 is 13 amino acids. The full variable domain, completed using reference TRBV19 and TRBJ1-1, is DGGITQSPKYLFRKEGQNVTLSCEQNLNHDAMYWYRQDPGQGLRLIYYSQIVNDFQKGDIAEGYSVSREKKESFPLTVTSAQKNPTAFYLCASSIMGETEAFFGQGTRLTVV.

The chain employs TRBV7-6 and TRBJ2-1, with TRBD2 as a possible D gene (5 bases). This CDR3 comprises 11 residues. V was shortened by 5 bases and J by 8 bases, with 7 bases between the two germline ends. The germline CDR1 and CDR2 sequences are SGHVS and FNYEAQ. The CDR3 sequence is CASSISDEQFF. The CDR3 nucleotides are TGTGCCAGCAGCATTAGCGATGAGCAGTTCTTC.

The sample holds a few counts of this clone. The chain has TRBV18 and TRBJ1-1; no clear D. Germline V gene sequence: CDR1 KGHSH, CDR2 LQKENI. V was shortened by 2 bases and J by 1 base, with 11 bases between the two germline ends. This CDR3 has 15 residues. In DNA, the CDR3 is TGTGCCAGCTCACCAGTGAGGGTTTCGAACACTGAAGCTTTCTTT. The encoded protein is CASSPVRVSNTEAFF.

A few counts support this clone. This chain uses TRBV2 with TRBJ2-3; TRBD2 matches at 14 bases. This CDR3 is built from 16 residues. Germline V lookup: CDR1 SNHLY, CDR2 FYNNEI. The ends lost 4 bases at V and 5 bases at J; junction bases unmatched: 5. CDR3 region: CASSVGLAGGIDTQYF. The CDR3 bases are TGTGCCAGCAGTGTAGGACTAGCGGGAGGAATAGATACGCAGTATTTT.

The chain employs TRBV11-2 and TRBJ2-1, with 8 bases aligning to TRBD2. In germline, CDR1 is SGHAT, CDR2 FQNNGV. CDR3 length equals 18 residues. Germline trimming cut 4 bases from V and 0 bases from J; bases unmatched to any gene: 11. In nucleotides, the CDR3 is TGTGCCAGCAGCTACCGCTATAGCGGGGCCTACTCCTACAATGAGCAGTTCTTC. Protein: CASSYRYSGAYSYNEQFF.

The V and J genes are TRBV5-6 and TRBJ2-2, with 8 positions matching TRBD2. Trimming took 5 bases from V and 6 from J; bases not matched to a gene: 6. This CDR3 is built from 14 residues. Germline V gene sequence: CDR1 SGHDT, CDR2 YYEEEE. The CDR3 sequence is CASRQLAAPGELFF. In nucleotides, the CDR3 is TGTGCCAGCAGACAACTAGCGGCCCCCGGGGAGCTGTTTTTT.

This chain uses TRBV10-1 with TRBJ2-3; 10 positions agree with TRBD2. The CDR3 totals 17 residues. V lost 0 bases to trimming and J lost 0 bases; unmatched junction nucleotides: 3. CDR1 is WNHNN and CDR2 is SYGVQD in the germline V gene (reference sequence). The CDR3 DNA sequence: TGCGCCAGCAGTGAGTCTCTAGCGGGAGAGAGCACAGATACGCAGTATTTT. Translating gives CASSESLAGESTDTQYF.

There are a few counts of this clone. The chain carries TRBV5-1 and TRBJ1-2; 10 positions match TRBD1. J was trimmed by 8 bases and V by 4 bases; bases with no gene match: 11. CDR1 SGHRS and CDR2 YFSETQ come from the germline V gene. The CDR3 has 15 residues. The CDR3 nucleotides read TGCGCCAGCAGCCGGGACAGGGGCGGGGAAGACGGCTACACCTTC. Translation gives CASSRDRGGEDGYTF.

The DNA for the CDR3 is TGTGCCAGCACCCAGGGGGTACCTGGAAACACCATATATTTT. Translating it yields CASTQGVPGNTIYF. The chain combines TRBV25-1 with TRBJ1-3, with 7 bases fitting TRBD1. This CDR3 region has 14 residues. V was pared by 7 bases and J by 2 bases, with 5 bases of the junction left unmatched. Per the germline V gene, CDR1 is MGHDK and CDR2 is SYGVNS. The entire variable domain, with the rest obtained from reference TRBV25-1 and TRBJ1-3, is as follows: EADIYQTPRYLVIGTGKKITLECSQTMGHDKMYWYQQDPGMELHLIHYSYGVNSTEKGDLSSESTVSRIRTEHFPLTLESARPSHTSQYLCASTQGVPGNTIYFGEGSWLTVV.

This sequence joins TRBV5-1 and TRBJ1-1; unclear D gene. V gave up 2 bases and J gave up 0 bases, with 23 bases separating them. This CDR3 region has 19 residues. Per the germline V gene, CDR1 is SGHRS and CDR2 is YFSETQ. CDR3 bases: TGCGCCAGCAGCTTCTCCTCCTCGAGGGCGACGACGATGAACACTGAAGCTTTCTTT. Its translation is CASSFSSSRATTMNTEAFF.

The chain joins TRBV28 to TRBJ1-1; perhaps TRBD1 as D (5 bases). Deletions cut 4 bases from V and 4 bases from J, with 13 bases between. Germline V gene data show CDR1 as MDHEN and CDR2 as SYDVKM. CDR3 length: 14 residues. Here the CDR3 reads CASSSLYRFTEAFF. As DNA, the CDR3 is TGTGCCAGCAGTTCGCTCTACAGGTTCACTGAAGCTTTCTTT.

V gene TRBV23-1 combines with J gene TRBJ2-5, with 13 bases matching TRBD2. TRBV23-1 is reported as an ORF; its role is uncertain. The V gene end was trimmed by 6 bases and the J gene end by 3 bases; junction bases not matched to a gene: 1. The CDR3 runs 14 residues. The DNA for the CDR3 is TGCGCCAGCAGCGGACTAGCGGGAGAAGAGACCCAGTACTTC. Amino acid sequence: CASSGLAGEETQYF.

The V gene is TRBV7-2, the J gene TRBJ1-1, with D possibly matching TRBD1 (6 bases). Germline loops: CDR1 SGHTA, CDR2 FQGNSA. V was trimmed by 4 bases and J by 11 bases, leaving 20 bases between them. The CDR3 loop spans 14 amino acids. The CDR3 DNA reads as TGTGCCAGCAGCTCGGAAAGTACGGACAGAGGGGCTTTCTTT. Translation gives CASSSESTDRGAFF.

The chain carries TRBV5-4 and TRBJ2-3, with D uncertain. Germline CDR1 and CDR2: SGHNT and YYREEE (reference sequence). Trimming removed 5 bases at V and 3 bases at J, with 13 bases between. CDR3 size: 14 residues. CDR3 sequence reads: CASRPTTETDTQYF. CDR3 in DNA: TGTGCCAGCAGACCCACAACAGAGACAGATACGCAGTATTTT.

The chain recombines TRBV5-5 with TRBJ2-1, with TRBD2 matching over 15 bases. Germline V CDR1 and CDR2: SGHKS, YYEKEE (reference sequence). J was trimmed by 5 bases and V by 5 bases; bases with no gene match: 5. The CDR3 length is 16 residues. The DNA for the CDR3 is TGTGCCAGCAGTCGGACTAGCGGGAGGGGGAACAATGAGCAGTTCTTC. It is translated as CASSRTSGRGNNEQFF.